Listed below are T cell receptor beta chains from one sample, sequenced in a study of T-cell reconstitution after alpha-beta-depleted transplantation in children. TCRdb itself ran the PCR reads through MiXCR, one entry per CDR3 protein. The table has approximately 1,000,000 distinct CDR3 sequences, roughly 29% seen once. The material sequenced was PBMCs, mostly from graft donor cells, taken 360 days after TCRalphabeta/CD19-depleted stem cell transplant. These TCRs come from a boy younger than two who had a stem cell transplant for SCID, so the T cells may come from the graft donor. Both conserved end residues are part of each CDR3.

j_call v_call cdr3_length cdr3_aa
TRBJ2-3 TRBV29-1 10 CSAGVDTQYF
TRBJ1-4 TRBV7-2 15 CASSWGGQGGEKLFF
TRBJ1-5 TRBV10-3 13 CAISEVSSQPQHF
TRBJ2-1 TRBV19 13 CASSFLGLNEQFF
TRBJ2-1 TRBV5-6 16 CASSLQSGSSYNEQFF
TRBJ2-7 TRBV12-3/TRBV12-4 15 CASSFSGLAIYEQYF
TRBJ2-5 TRBV4-2 13 CASSQDIQETQYF
TRBJ2-7 TRBV25-1 16 CASSEFGTGGFYEQYF
TRBJ2-1 TRBV20-1 15 CSADLHDLSYNEQFF
TRBJ2-1 TRBV9 15 CASSVGDSTYNEQFF
TRBJ2-1 TRBV29-1 15 CSVNPGLQAGNEQFF
TRBJ2-5 TRBV20-1 16 CSATTNRGAYQETQYF
TRBJ2-3 TRBV27 15 CASSLQRGFTDTQYF
TRBJ2-1 TRBV29-1 14 CSVGAGSSYNEQFF
TRBJ2-1 TRBV20-1 15 CSADRGRNFYNEQFF
TRBJ2-3 TRBV28 16 CASSPPGTGATDTQYF
TRBJ2-7 TRBV9 16 CASSPLRGSGSYEQYF
TRBJ2-1 TRBV12-3/TRBV12-4 16 CASTPGGATTYNEQFF
TRBJ1-1 TRBV6-5 12 CASSQGPSEAFF
TRBJ1-1 TRBV10-3 18 CAISEGLRTGLKLTEAFF
TRBJ2-3 TRBV20-1 12 CSASPAADTQYF
TRBJ2-2 TRBV28 15 CASSPLPTAPGELFF
TRBJ1-1 TRBV4-1 16 CASSQGLRGRRTEAFF
TRBJ1-1 TRBV6-2/TRBV6-3 16 CASSYPGARENTEAFF
TRBJ1-5 TRBV7-9 13 CASSLQVGQPQHF
TRBJ2-7 TRBV20-1 12 CSAIARSYEQYF
TRBJ1-1 TRBV27 13 CASTPRGWTEAFF
TRBJ2-7 TRBV9 15 CASSVGGGITYEQYF
TRBJ2-4 TRBV18 15 CASSFDSLAKNIQYF
TRBJ1-4 TRBV29-1 16 CSVATASSATNEKLFF
TRBJ1-4 TRBV10-3 12 CAISESREKLFF
TRBJ2-5 TRBV7-2 16 CASSPPGFARGETQYF
TRBJ2-1 TRBV4-2 16 CASSQSPMSSYNEQFF
TRBJ1-2 TRBV4-2 15 CASSQAAGEDYGYTF
TRBJ2-2 TRBV12-3/TRBV12-4 13 CASRDLGTGELFF
TRBJ2-5 TRBV20-1 16 CSAPARGGGLQETQYF
TRBJ2-1 TRBV2 16 CASSEMSGGSYNEQFF
TRBJ1-2 TRBV20-1 12 CSARAANYGYTF
TRBJ1-1 TRBV29-1 11 CSVVPGTEAFF
TRBJ1-6 TRBV20-1 15 CSARYPPGTDSPLHF
TRBJ2-3 TRBV20-1 16 CSASFPLAGHTDTQYF
TRBJ2-1 TRBV29-1 20 CSVVPTGTSGGFHLYNEQFF
TRBJ2-7 TRBV27 10 CASSKAGQYF
TRBJ1-2 TRBV3-1 14 CASSPQGNNYGYTF
TRBJ2-7 TRBV7-9 14 CASSTGTGPYEQYF
TRBJ2-3 TRBV11-2 14 CASSHDPGTDTQYF
TRBJ1-1 TRBV20-1 14 CSARDTGQGSEAFF
TRBJ1-1 TRBV4-1 16 CASSHFTHRGYTEAFF
TRBJ2-5 TRBV12-3/TRBV12-4 16 CASSQRLAGGKETQYF
TRBJ2-5 TRBV28 18 CASSSLVMDRGIQETQYF
TRBJ2-3 TRBV12-3/TRBV12-4 17 CASRPYLGLAVSDTQYF
TRBJ2-5 TRBV29-1 13 CSVLPTDTGTQYF
TRBJ2-7 TRBV25-1 13 CASSSTGGHEQYF
TRBJ2-3 TRBV27 15 CASSSFYPYTDTQYF
TRBJ2-7 TRBV28 13 CASSLADREFKYF
TRBJ2-2 TRBV28 15 CASRTGGANTGELFF
TRBJ2-7 TRBV18 15 CASSPTPGQGYEQYF
TRBJ2-1 TRBV7-9 15 CASSLVSGRDNEQFF
TRBJ2-1 TRBV24-1 19 CATSDGQGVPFTGRNEQFF